The 12 T cell receptor beta chains given below trace back to one sample, sequenced in a study of glioma-infiltrating T cells. The iRepertoire nested amplicon-rescue multiplex PCR amplified TCR alpha and beta CDR3s from RNA. TCRdb passed the multiplex PCR reads through MiXCR, listing each CDR3 protein once. The sample shows 150,000 to 200,000 distinct CDR3 sequences, over 30% of them seen only once. Sequenced material: glioma tissue, nonneoplastic brain tissue, or PBMCs (not recorded which). The receptors here all came from a human donor with low-grade glioma or glioblastoma, undergoing nonglioma brain surgery, or in good health (not recorded which).

This clonotype has ten or more counts. The chain has TRBV7-6 and TRBJ1-2; 9 positions match TRBD1. The CDR3 is made up of 17 amino acids. V trimming: 4 bases; J trimming: 4 bases; junction bases outside the gene matches: 13. Germline CDR1 SGHVS, CDR2 FNYEAQ. This chain's CDR3 is CASSSLYRGRNAYGYTF. The CDR3 bases are TGTGCCAGCAGCTCACTATACAGGGGGCGAAATGCCTATGGCTACACCTTC.

Note on this clonotype: A much larger clone lies one base from this, so it may be a read error. The V and J genes are TRBV12-3 or TRBV12-4 and TRBJ2-7, with D uncertain. The CDR3 runs to 13 residues. The ends were cut back, 1 base at V and 8 bases at J, with 12 bases in the middle. Here the CDR3 reads CASSLVPPYQQYF. The CDR3 DNA follows: TGTGCCAGCAGTTTAGTACCCCCTTACCAGCAGTACTTC.

As to this clonotype: Given a much more abundant clone one base away, this may be a read error. V usage is TRBV12-3 or TRBV12-4 and J usage is TRBJ2-3, with D perhaps matching TRBD2 (6 bases). This CDR3 comprises 19 residues. V lost 1 base, J lost 1 base, and 21 bases lay in between. This chain's CDR3 is CASSLDCGRLEGCTDTQYF. The CDR3 nucleotides are TGTGCCAGCAGTTTAGACTGTGGAAGGTTGGAGGGCTGCACAGATACGCAGTATTTT.

The V and J genes are TRBV29-1 and TRBJ2-1; TRBD2 aligns across 14 bases. V was clipped by 4 bases and J by 6 bases; unmatched bases: 2. The CDR3 spans 14 residues. Per the germline V gene, CDR1 is SQVTM and CDR2 is ANQGSEA. CDR3 bases: TGCAGCGTTGCCGGGACTAGCGGGAGCAATGAGCAGTTCTTC. Translating it yields CSVAGTSGSNEQFF.

This clonotype occurred a few times. The J gene is TRBJ1-3, the V gene TRBV5-5; D uncertain. Germline CDR1 is SGHKS and CDR2 is YYEKEE (reference sequence). The V gene lost 2 bases and the J gene lost 0 bases, with 15 bases spanning the gap. The CDR3 is 17 residues long. The CDR3 DNA reads as TGTGCCAGCAGCTTTAGTCGGGCCCAAATCTCTGGAAACACCATATATTTT. Amino acids: CASSFSRAQISGNTIYF.

The chain couples TRBV5-1 to TRBJ2-5; TRBD1 agrees at 7 bases. This CDR3 has 15 amino acids. The germline V gene has CDR1 SGHRS and CDR2 YFSETQ. J gave up 4 bases and V 4 bases, and 10 bases lay outside the gene matches. CDR3 nucleotide sequence: TGCGCCAGCAGCACCGTGACAGGGCTAGGAGAGACCCAGTACTTC. Protein sequence: CASSTVTGLGETQYF.

This clonotype was counted many times. V and J are TRBV20-1 and TRBJ1-5; D unresolved. The V end was cut by 0 bases, the J end by 9 bases, with 15 bases between. The CDR3 length is 14 residues. Germline V CDR1 and CDR2: DFQATT, SNEGSKA (reference sequence). CDR3 DNA: TGCAGTGCTAGAGATAAGCTTCCCCGTCGGCCCCAGCATTTT. This translates into CSARDKLPRRPQHF.

This clonotype was seen many times. The chain combines TRBV2 with TRBJ1-6; TRBD1 is a possible D gene (6 bases). The V and J ends lost 6 bases and 7 bases respectively, with 10 bases between them. Germline CDR1 reads SNHLY; CDR2 reads FYNNEI. The CDR3 spans 13 residues. CDR3 nucleotides: TGTGCCAGCAGGGAGGACAGCAATTCACCCCTCCACTTT. Its translation is CASREDSNSPLHF.

For this clonotype: A read error may be the cause here, since a much bigger clone is one base away. The rearrangement uses TRBV3-1 and TRBJ1-1, with D possibly TRBD1 on 5 matching bases. The CDR3 loop spans 13 amino acids. Trimming pared 5 bases from V and 9 bases from J, leaving 16 bases between. Germline V gene sequence: CDR1 LGHDT, CDR2 YNNKEL (reference sequence). This CDR3 reads CASSGEKGPQAFF. The CDR3 DNA reads TGTGCCAGCAGCGGGGAGAAGGGGCCTCAAGCTTTCTTT.

This clonotype was seen at least ten times. V is TRBV4-2 and J is TRBJ2-5, with D possibly being TRBD1 (7 bases). The CDR3 consists of 16 residues. The germline V and J ends were trimmed by 1 base and 5 bases, with 17 bases remaining between them. Germline V gene data show CDR1 as LGHNA and CDR2 as YNFKEQ. The CDR3 loop is CASSQARDSGGETQYF. In nucleotides, the CDR3 is TGTGCCAGCAGCCAAGCCCGGGACAGTGGAGGGGAGACCCAGTACTTC.

CDR3 amino acids: CASSPAGWVDTQYF. The CDR3 nucleotides read TGTGCCAGTTCCCCAGCGGGATGGGTAGATACGCAGTATTTT. The rearrangement links TRBV19 to TRBJ2-3; TRBD2 matches at 7 bases. Per germline, CDR1 LNHDA and CDR2 SQIVND (reference sequence). CDR3 length equals 14 residues. J gave up 5 bases and V 8 bases, and 10 bases lay outside the gene matches.

This clonotype was seen many times. J is TRBJ1-5 and V is TRBV24-1; 7 bases are a match to TRBD1. This CDR3 region has 13 residues. V dropped 7 bases and J dropped 7; count of bases not matched to a gene: 6. The V gene's germline CDR1 is KGHDR and CDR2 SFDVKD. CDR3 DNA: TGTGCCACCAGAAACAGGGGAGGGCAGCCCCAGCATTTT. Its translation is CATRNRGGQPQHF.